The source of this T cell receptor (beta chain) is a study of blood T cell repertoires in COVID-19. Study-wide background: The study drew acute and convalescent COVID-19 samples from the United States, Italy and Spain.

This CDR3 is 16 amino acids long. V shed 4 bases and J 2 bases; nucleotides not matched to a gene: 7. Per the germline V gene, CDR1 is WSHSY and CDR2 is SAAADI. Recruits, aged about 18 to 100 years, lived in 20 to 30 US areas. Assignments of participants to cohorts depended upon their own reported clinical history. Source study methods: Researchers report that nucleated cell counts were estimated from reference gene primer amplification. Produced via immunoSEQ multiplex PCR; TCRdb's table is partial and in-frame only. V, J and clone size were drawn from that table, and D and trimming were deduced from the DNA. The data contain roughly 330,000 clones, 88% of them singletons.

The V and J genes are TRBV10-2 and TRBJ2-7; 11 bases agree with TRBD2. Sequenced sample: PBMCs or T cells enriched from blood (not recorded which). The receptor's source is a man younger than 45 who had recovered from COVID-19. The CDR3: CASSAPSGGPTYEQYF. The CDR3, as DNA: TGCGCCAGCAGTGCCCCTAGCGGGGGGCCGACCTACGAGCAGTACTTC.